This entry lists 11 T cell receptor beta chains sequenced from one sample in a study of metastatic and nonmetastatic thyroid tumors (dated by TCRdb to the early 2020s). None of the patients had been given any treatment before thyroid surgery. Libraries were made using PCR. Sequenced using an Illumina HiSeq 4000. Using fastp trimming at Q25 and MiXCR clonotype assembly, TCRdb reanalyzed the public sequencing data and kept in-frame beta chains. Across this sample there are approximately 13,000 clones, with 9.5% to 13% seen only once. The ten largest clonotypes hold around a third of the sample. The sample taken for sequencing was blood. These receptors originate from a female donor with papillary thyroid cancer or a benign thyroid nodule (not recorded which). Some clones in this sample may be carry-over from other donors' samples.

This clone was detected only a few times. A junction end diverges from the germline sequence, so it may reflect a read error. The chain couples TRBV6-1 to TRBJ1-6; 8 bases map to TRBD1. The CDR3 has 17 residues. Germline assignment: CDR1 MNHNS and CDR2 SASEGT. The CDR3 nucleotides are TGTGCCAGCAGTGGATATCGGGACAGGTGGCTAAAGTCACCCCCCCACTTT. It codes for CASSGYRDRWLKSPPHF.

This chain connects TRBV6-1 to TRBJ1-5; TRBD1 matches 7 bases. From germline, CDR1 is MNHNS and CDR2 SASEGT. Germline trimming cut 5 bases from V and 0 bases from J; bases unmatched to any gene: 10. The CDR3 is made up of 17 amino acids. As DNA, the CDR3 is TGTGCCAGCAGTCAGACAGGGATGGGGGTTAGCAATCAGCCCCAGCATTTT. This translates into CASSQTGMGVSNQPQHF.

This clone was seen repeatedly, ten times or more. This rearrangement joins TRBV7-3 to TRBJ2-1; no clear D gene. With 1 base removed from V and 9 bases from J, the gap between germline ends came to 7 bases. Germline V lookup: CDR1 SGHTA, CDR2 FQGTGA. This CDR3 comprises 12 residues. The DNA of the CDR3 is TGTGCCAGCAGCTTAAGTTTGGGTGAGCAGTTCTTC. Its protein is CASSLSLGEQFF.

This clone was detected ten times or more. The V gene is TRBV6-2 or TRBV6-3, the J gene TRBJ1-1, with D unclear. Trimming removed 0 bases at V and 1 base at J, with 6 bases between. CDR3 length: 14 amino acids. The germline CDR1 and CDR2 sequences are MNHEY and SVGEGT. DNA of the CDR3: TGTGCCAGCAGTTACTCCCCATCGAACACTGAAGCTTTCTTT. Translated, it gives CASSYSPSNTEAFF.

This clone was counted between two and nine times. The CDR3 nucleotides are TGTGCCAGCAGTTACTCGATGTTGGGAGGACAAATCAATGAGCAGTTCTTC. This sequence encodes CASSYSMLGGQINEQFF. The chain carries TRBV6-5 and TRBJ2-1; D may be TRBD2 (6 bases). V lost 0 bases and J lost 6, with 18 bases in between. CDR3 size: 17 residues. Per germline, CDR1 MNHEY and CDR2 SVGAGI.

This clone showed up many times. A read error is possible here, since a much larger clone lies one base away. This chain uses TRBV28 with TRBJ2-5; D is perhaps TRBD1 or TRBD2 (5 bases each). Trimming took 6 bases from V and 2 from J, leaving 16 bases between them. Germline CDR1 reads MDHEN; CDR2 reads SYDVKM. The length of the CDR3 is 15 residues. The CDR3 sequence is CASRALGTKQETQYF. CDR3 DNA sequence: TGTGCCAGCAGAGCCCTCGGGACCAAGCAAGAGACCCAGTACTTC.

This clone was found many times. This chain uses TRBV7-3 with TRBJ2-3; no reliable D call. V shed 3 bases and J shed 0 bases, with 10 bases lying between them. This CDR3 contains 15 residues. Germline loops: CDR1 SGHTA, CDR2 FQGTGA. This chain's CDR3 is CASSLASWSTDTQYF. The CDR3 DNA sequence: TGTGCCAGCAGCTTGGCAAGCTGGAGCACAGATACGCAGTATTTT.

In its sample, this clone was seen many times. The rearrangement uses TRBV24-1 and TRBJ1-2, with 8 bases lining up with TRBD1. Per the germline V gene, CDR1 is KGHDR and CDR2 is SFDVKD. CDR3 size: 13 residues. V was clipped by 7 bases and J by 4 bases; unmatched bases: 4. CDR3 sequence: CATRDRASYGYTF. As DNA, the CDR3 is TGTGCCACCAGGGACAGGGCCTCCTATGGCTACACCTTC.

This clone appeared many times. V usage is TRBV18 and J usage is TRBJ1-1, with a possible D match to TRBD1 (5 bases). The CDR3 runs to 16 residues. Germline loops: CDR1 KGHSH, CDR2 LQKENI. With 0 bases removed from V and 5 bases from J, the gap between germline ends came to 16 bases. The CDR3 DNA is TGTGCCAGCTCACCACCGTCCACCCCAGGGTCTACTGAAGCTTTCTTT. It yields the protein CASSPPSTPGSTEAFF.

This clone has ten or more counts. The chain uses TRBV7-9 and TRBJ1-5, with TRBD1 matching over 7 bases. Per the germline V gene, CDR1 is SEHNR and CDR2 is FQNEAQ (reference sequence). The CDR3 is 14 residues long. Germline trimming cut 6 bases from V and 3 bases from J; bases unmatched to any gene: 5. The CDR3 is CASSGGQYNQPQHF. The CDR3 nucleotides read TGTGCCAGCAGTGGGGGACAGTACAATCAGCCCCAGCATTTT. Full variable domain (outside the CDR3, taken from reference TRBV7-9 and TRBJ1-5): DTGVSQNPRHKITKRGQNVTFRCDPISEHNRLYWYRQTLGQGPEFLTYFQNEAQLEKSRLLSDRFSAERPKGSFSTLEIQRTEQGDSAMYLCASSGGQYNQPQHFGDGTRLSIL.

This clone has a count of ten or more. CDR3 loop: CAWSQGEGEQYF. In nucleotides, the CDR3 is TGTGCCTGGAGTCAGGGGGAAGGCGAGCAGTACTTC. V usage is TRBV30 and J usage is TRBJ2-7, with 7 bases matching TRBD1. This CDR3 has 12 amino acids. V dropped 2 bases and J dropped 6; count of bases not matched to a gene: 4. Germline assignment: CDR1 GTSNPN and CDR2 SVGIG (reference sequence).